A single sample gave rise to the 10 T cell receptor beta chains below, sequenced in a study of Ad26.COV2.S vaccination and SARS-CoV-2 variants. The method was immunoSEQ multiplex PCR; TCRdb's version includes in-frame clones alone and lacks a portion of them. The repertoire holds about 460,000 clones, with 80% to 90% as singletons. The treatment: about 20 received Ad26.COV2.S at low or high dose, single or two shots; about 5 received placebo; per-sample allocation not given. Collection of samples fell on day 63 after the first vaccine or placebo injection. Sequencing was performed on peripheral blood, taken in a trial of Ad26.COV2.S vaccine versus placebo. The origin of the receptors is a person aged 18-65 years who received the Ad26.COV2.S COVID-19 vaccine or a placebo.

This sequence joins TRBV3-1 (or the pseudogene TRBV3-2) and TRBJ2-7, with 10 bases fitting TRBD1. This CDR3 region has 19 residues. The trim removed 0 bases at V and 6 bases at J, leaving 17 bases unmatched. Germline-derived CDR1 and CDR2 are LGHDT and YNNKEL (reference sequence). CDR3 in DNA: TGTGCCAGCAGCCAAGATTTAGGTGGTAGGGGACAGGGGAGTACCGAGCAGTACTTC. This sequence encodes CASSQDLGGRGQGSTEQYF.

This sequence joins TRBV7-9 and TRBJ2-5; 8 bases line up with TRBD2. The CDR3 consists of 12 residues. The germline gives CDR1 SEHNR, CDR2 FQNEAQ (reference sequence). With 10 bases clipped from V and 2 bases from J, the junction kept 3 bases outside the gene matches. CDR3 nucleotides: TGTGCCACCCGGGGGGGTCAAGAGACCCAGTACTTC. Its protein is CATRGGQETQYF.

The chain recombines TRBV12-3 or TRBV12-4 with TRBJ1-1, with D perhaps TRBD1 (6 bases). Trimming shortened V by 6 bases and J by 0 bases, and 8 bases separated the two germline ends. This CDR3 region has 13 residues. DNA of the CDR3: TGTGCCAGCAGAGGACAGATGAACACTGAAGCTTTCTTT. Protein product: CASRGQMNTEAFF.

J is TRBJ1-1 and V is TRBV30, with D uncertain. The CDR3 length is 16 residues. Germline values: CDR1 GTSNPN, CDR2 SVGIG (reference sequence). V was clipped by 2 bases and J by 1 base, with 17 bases between them. CDR3 nucleotide sequence: TGTGCCTGGAGTACCCCGGTTGCGGCAGCGAACACTGAAGCTTTCTTT. Translation gives CAWSTPVAAANTEAFF.

The chain recombines TRBV27 with TRBJ1-2; 8 nucleotides match TRBD1. V lost 7 bases, J lost 4 bases, and 11 bases stayed unmatched. CDR1 is MNHEY, CDR2 SMNVEV, per germline (reference sequence). The CDR3 is 15 amino acids. The DNA for the CDR3 is TGTGCCAGCACTGACGACCCAGGGGGCGGCTATGGCTACACCTTC. This gives the protein CASTDDPGGGYGYTF.

V is TRBV30 and J is TRBJ2-7, with D possibly TRBD1 on 6 matching bases. From germline, CDR1 is GTSNPN and CDR2 SVGIG (reference sequence). Deletions cut 6 bases from V and 2 bases from J, with 11 bases between. The CDR3 loop spans 12 amino acids. The CDR3 region is CACNRDTYEQYF. In DNA, the CDR3 is TGTGCCTGTAACCGGGACACCTACGAGCAGTACTTC.

The sample holds one count of this clone. The chain uses TRBV7-9 and TRBJ2-7, with 10 bases aligning to TRBD1. The CDR3 spans 13 residues. Germline V gives CDR1 SEHNR, CDR2 FQNEAQ (reference sequence). Losses at the gene ends were 5 bases for V and 6 bases for J; bases not matched to a gene: 4. The CDR3 protein is CASSRQGAGEQYF. The CDR3 DNA reads TGTGCCAGCAGCCGACAGGGGGCCGGCGAGCAGTACTTC.

CDR3 loop: CASSSIYPGELFF. In nucleotides, the CDR3 is TGTGCCAGCAGTAGTATCTACCCCGGGGAGCTGTTTTTT. V is TRBV28 and J is TRBJ2-2; D is undetermined. V dropped 5 bases and J dropped 6 bases, with 10 bases sitting between them. The germline CDR1 and CDR2 sequences are MDHEN and SYDVKM. The CDR3 sequence is 13 residues long.

The chain links TRBV2 to TRBJ1-4; TRBD1 agrees at 10 bases. Germline V gene data show CDR1 as SNHLY and CDR2 as FYNNEI. CDR3 size: 15 residues. The V and J ends lost 6 bases and 5 bases, in that order; junction bases with no gene match: 6. For the CDR3, the DNA is TGTGCCAGCAGCAGAGACAGGGGGCTGAATGAAAAACTGTTTTTT. This gives the protein CASSRDRGLNEKLFF.

This chain uses TRBV7-2 with TRBJ1-6; D perhaps matches TRBD1 (6 bases). The CDR3 contains 16 residues. Germline-derived CDR1 and CDR2 are SGHTA and FQGNSA. Trimming left V 2 bases short and J 6 bases short, with 14 bases between. The CDR3 DNA is TGTGCCAGCAGCTTATGGGGGGGCAGGGGTAATTCACCCCTCCACTTT. Translating gives CASSLWGGRGNSPLHF.